Included here is one T cell receptor (beta chain) sequence, with context. V was clipped by 2 bases and J by 4 bases; unmatched bases: 13. The CDR3 contains 17 residues. Per germline, CDR1 SGHVS and CDR2 FQNEAQ. Participant-reported clinical history was the basis for cohort assignment. Original handling: Reference gene primer amplification in the assay estimated nucleated cell counts. The data were produced by immunoSEQ multiplex PCR, yet TCRdb's version contains in-frame clones alone and is incomplete. D and trimming were read from the DNA, whereas the V and J calls and clone size are those reported in that table. This sample has 310,000 or so clones, with 89% found just once. This entry belongs to a study of blood T cell repertoires in COVID-19.

V gene TRBV7-8 combines with J gene TRBJ1-1, with 7 bases that match TRBD1. The material sequenced was PBMCs or T cells enriched from blood (not recorded which). This TCR derives from a middle-aged woman who had recovered from COVID-19. DNA of the CDR3: TGTGCCAGCAGCTTAAATGCGAGACAGGGTTATTCCACTGAAGCTTTCTTT. This translates into CASSLNARQGYSTEAFF.